The next 25 T cell receptor beta chains were all read from a single sample in a study of post-analysis software for immune sequencing data. General study points: Five or six TRBV segments (TRBV5-6, TRBV5-1 and TRBV20-1 among them) occurred more frequently in patients than in controls.

Sequencing libraries made from TCR beta cDNA carried unique molecular identifiers. TCRdb re-called the PCR reads through MiXCR, storing one row per CDR3 protein. Here the sample spans some 690,000 distinct CDR3 sequences, roughly 30% being singletons. For these receptors, no antigen is known. Input material: blood. These receptor sequences come from a girl aged 10-17 years with multiple sclerosis.

The chain links TRBV7-2 to TRBJ1-1; the D gene is possibly TRBD1 (5 bases). The CDR3 consists of 16 residues. Trimming removed 1 base from V and 0 bases from J, with 12 bases in between. Germline CDR1 is SGHTA and CDR2 is FQGNSA. The CDR3 DNA reads as TGTGCCAGCAGCTTAGTGGCGTGGGGGGTGAACACTGAAGCTTTCTTT. Amino acid sequence: CASSLVAWGVNTEAFF.

V is TRBV11-2 and J is TRBJ2-1; TRBD2 might be the D (6 bases). CDR3 length: 13 residues. From germline, CDR1 is SGHAT and CDR2 FQNNGV. The V end lost 2 bases, the J end lost 10 bases, and 12 bases lay between the germline ends. The CDR3 nucleotides read TGTGCCAGCAGCTTAAACACGGCGGGGGAGCAGTTCTTC. Its protein product is CASSLNTAGEQFF.

The J gene is TRBJ2-7, the V gene TRBV3-1, with D maybe TRBD2 (5 bases). The CDR3 length is 13 residues. The V and J ends lost 4 bases and 2 bases respectively, with 9 bases between them. Germline V lookup: CDR1 LGHDT, CDR2 YNNKEL (reference sequence). The CDR3 nucleotides are TGTGCCAGCAGCCGTAACGGGGCCTACGAGCAGTACTTC. This sequence encodes CASSRNGAYEQYF.

V gene TRBV27 combines with J gene TRBJ2-4; 8 positions agree with TRBD1. Germline V gene sequence: CDR1 MNHEY, CDR2 SMNVEV (reference sequence). The CDR3 loop spans 13 amino acids. V was pared by 3 bases and J by 7 bases, with 2 bases of the junction left unmatched. This chain's CDR3 is CASSFTGGNIQYF. Written as DNA, the CDR3 is TGTGCCAGCAGTTTTACAGGGGGGAACATTCAGTACTTC.

The chain recombines TRBV27 with TRBJ1-1, with 7 positions matching TRBD1. This CDR3 spans 16 amino acids. Germline V gives CDR1 MNHEY, CDR2 SMNVEV (reference sequence). Unmatched junction bases numbered 13, after V lost 7 bases and J lost 2 bases. The CDR3: CASNIRGQGGNTEAFF. CDR3 sequence (DNA): TGTGCCAGCAACATCCGGGGGCAGGGGGGAAACACTGAAGCTTTCTTT.

This clonotype was observed a handful of times. The chain carries TRBV15 and TRBJ1-6; D unclear. CDR3 length equals 16 residues. Germline-derived CDR1 and CDR2 are LNHNV and YYDKDF (reference sequence). Trimming took 0 bases from V and 0 from J, leaving 6 bases between them. This chain's CDR3 is CATSRDRSSYNSPLHF. CDR3 coding DNA: TGTGCCACCAGCAGAGATAGGAGCTCCTATAATTCACCCCTCCACTTT.

The rearrangement uses TRBV29-1 and TRBJ1-5; 7 nucleotides line up with TRBD1. Germline trimming cut 7 bases from V and 2 bases from J; bases unmatched to any gene: 5. The germline V gene encodes CDR1 SQVTM and CDR2 ANQGSEA. The CDR3 is 13 amino acids. The CDR3 loop reads CSAWTGGNQPQHF. For the CDR3, the DNA is TGCAGCGCCTGGACAGGCGGCAATCAGCCCCAGCATTTT.

This clonotype turned up a few times. An end of the junction differs from the germline gene, which may be a read error. J is TRBJ2-3 and V is TRBV7-2, with TRBD2 identical over 13 bases. The CDR3 extends over 16 amino acids. Germline V gene lookup returns CDR1 SGHTA and CDR2 FQGNSA. CDR3 residues: CAGSIGLAGVIDTQYF. The CDR3 nucleotides are TGTGCCGGCAGCATCGGACTAGCGGGAGTTATAGATACGCAGTATTTT.

Comment on this clonotype: A read error may produce the germline difference seen at one junction end. This rearrangement joins TRBV7-9 to TRBJ1-2, with 12 bases identical to TRBD1. Germline V gives CDR1 SEHNR, CDR2 FQNEAQ (reference sequence). This CDR3 is 16 amino acids long. This CDR3 is CASSLGGTGGHYGCTF. In DNA, the CDR3 is TGTGCCAGCAGCTTAGGAGGGACAGGGGGCCACTATGGCTGCACCTTC.

A few counts support this clonotype. The chain is built from TRBV7-6 and TRBJ1-2; TRBD1 matches 9 bases. Trimming removed 5 bases from V and 7 bases from J; junction bases left unmatched: 8. The CDR3 has 14 amino acids. The germline V gene encodes CDR1 SGHVS and CDR2 FNYEAQ. The CDR3 bases are TGTGCCAGCAGCGCCCCGGGACAGGGTTTTGGCTACACCTTC. This sequence encodes CASSAPGQGFGYTF.

This chain uses TRBV20-1 with TRBJ1-5; the D gene is possibly TRBD1 (5 bases). Germline V gene lookup returns CDR1 DFQATT and CDR2 SNEGSKA (reference sequence). CDR3 length: 13 residues. V was pared by 3 bases and J by 7 bases, with 13 bases between. The CDR3 DNA is TGCAGTGCTAGGGGGGTTCGAGGGCAGCCCCAGCATTTT. Translated, it gives CSARGVRGQPQHF.

The chain employs TRBV20-1 and TRBJ2-1; 10 bases fit TRBD2. The germline gives CDR1 DFQATT, CDR2 SNEGSKA (reference sequence). This CDR3 is built from 16 residues. Unmatched junction bases numbered 8, after V lost 0 bases and J lost 6 bases. CDR3 in amino acids: CSARDMSGGAGNEQFF. DNA for the CDR3: TGCAGTGCTAGAGATATGAGCGGGGGGGCGGGCAATGAGCAGTTCTTC.

The chain couples TRBV6-2 or TRBV6-3 to TRBJ2-3, with TRBD1 matching over 12 bases. Per the germline V gene, CDR1 is MNHEY and CDR2 is SVGEGT. This CDR3 has 19 residues. V was clipped by 5 bases and J by 5 bases; unmatched bases: 17. DNA for the CDR3: TGTGCCAGCAGTCCAGGACCTCGGCCGGGACAGGGGGCAGGAGATACGCAGTATTTT. Protein: CASSPGPRPGQGAGDTQYF.

The V call is TRBV20-1, the J call TRBJ1-5, with 8 bases that match TRBD1. The CDR3 is made up of 15 amino acids. Germline values: CDR1 DFQATT, CDR2 SNEGSKA (reference sequence). CDR3: CSGKTGEGTNQPQHF. The CDR3 DNA reads TGCAGCGGAAAGACAGGGGAGGGGACCAATCAGCCCCAGCATTTT.

This clonotype came up a few times. This chain uses TRBV5-1 with TRBJ2-1, with unresolved D. The V gene's germline CDR1 is SGHRS and CDR2 YFSETQ. Between the trimmed V and J ends, which lost 0 bases and 2 bases, there was a span of 9 bases. The CDR3 extends over 15 amino acids. The CDR3 DNA follows: TGCGCCAGCAGCTTGGAGGCCAGGACCTACAATGAGCAGTTCTTC. It encodes CASSLEARTYNEQFF.

This clonotype has just a few counts. V is TRBV7-9 and J is TRBJ2-1, with a possible D match to TRBD1 (6 bases). Germline V gene lookup returns CDR1 SEHNR and CDR2 FQNEAQ (reference sequence). Trimming took 7 bases from V and 2 from J, leaving 15 bases between them. This CDR3 has 15 residues. The CDR3 loop reads CASTKSGVPYNEQFF. The DNA of the CDR3 is TGTGCCAGCACCAAATCAGGGGTACCCTACAATGAGCAGTTCTTC. Looking up the rest from reference TRBV7-9 and TRBJ2-1 gives the full variable domain: DTGVSQNPRHKITKRGQNVTFRCDPISEHNRLYWYRQTLGQGPEFLTYFQNEAQLEKSRLLSDRFSAERPKGSFSTLEIQRTEQGDSAMYLCASTKSGVPYNEQFFGPGTRLTVL.

This clonotype has more than one count but fewer than ten. This chain links TRBV3-1 with TRBJ1-6, with D unclear. V dropped 2 bases and J dropped 10 bases, with 6 bases sitting between them. CDR1 is LGHDT, CDR2 YNNKEL, per germline (reference sequence). The CDR3 loop spans 12 amino acids. This CDR3 reads CASSQLRSPLHF. The CDR3 nucleotides are TGTGCCAGCAGCCAACTTCGATCACCCCTCCACTTT.

This clonotype has at least ten counts. At one end the junction does not follow the germline gene, possibly because of a read error. The rearrangement links TRBV5-1 to TRBJ2-3, with unresolved D. CDR1 and CDR2 (germline): SGHRS, YFSETQ. The CDR3 has 12 amino acids. CDR3 in DNA: TGTGCCAGCAGCCCCCCCACAGATACGCAGTATTTT. Its translation: CASSPPTDTQYF. The whole variable domain, remainder taken from reference TRBV5-1 and TRBJ2-3, is KAGVTQTPRYLIKTRGQQVTLSCSPISGHRSVSWYQQTPGQGLQFLFEYFSETQRNKGNFPGRFSGRQFSNSRSEMNVSTLELGDSALYLCASSPPTDTQYFGPGTRLTVL.

The chain couples TRBV10-3 to TRBJ2-7; TRBD1 or TRBD2 may be the D gene (5 bases each). Germline V gene sequence: CDR1 ENHRY, CDR2 SYGVKD. V lost 10 bases and J 3 bases, leaving 19 bases between the germline ends. The CDR3 covers 14 residues. The CDR3 spells CATDQTGTHYEQYF. CDR3 DNA sequence: TGTGCCACCGACCAAACCGGGACCCACTACGAGCAGTACTTC.

The chain links TRBV7-2 to TRBJ2-5; D might be TRBD2 (6 bases). V dropped 2 bases and J dropped 2 bases, with 12 bases sitting between them. Germline CDR1 reads SGHTA; CDR2 reads FQGNSA. The CDR3 contains 15 residues. The CDR3 region is CASSLQLGGQETQYF. CDR3 DNA: TGTGCCAGCAGCTTACAGCTAGGAGGGCAAGAGACCCAGTACTTC.

A note on this clonotype: The final CDR3 position lacks the conserved phenylalanine or tryptophan, pointing to a likely read error. V is TRBV20-1 and J is TRBJ1-1; unclear D gene. Germline values: CDR1 DFQATT, CDR2 SNEGSKA (reference sequence). V shed 5 bases and J shed 4 bases, with 14 bases lying between them. CDR3 size: 13 residues. DNA of the CDR3: TGCAGTGCTTCGGGTGGGCTGAGCACTGAAGCTTTCCTT. Translating gives CSASGGLSTEAFL.

This clonotype was recorded a few times. For the CDR3, the DNA is TGTGCCAGCTCCAAGAGAGGCCACGAGCAGTACTTC. It codes for CASSKRGHEQYF. J is TRBJ2-7 and V is TRBV3-1; unclear D gene. The CDR3 spans 12 residues. V gave up 8 bases and J gave up 5 bases, with 13 bases separating them. The germline V gene encodes CDR1 LGHDT and CDR2 YNNKEL (reference sequence).

The chain is built from TRBV2 and TRBJ2-5, with 7 bases that match TRBD2. V trimming: 2 bases; J trimming: 2 bases; junction bases outside the gene matches: 5. This CDR3 comprises 15 residues. Germline V gene sequence: CDR1 SNHLY, CDR2 FYNNEI. CDR3 sequence reads: CASSELPGGQETQYF. In DNA, the CDR3 is TGTGCCAGCAGTGAATTACCGGGGGGACAAGAGACCCAGTACTTC.

The chain is built from TRBV5-1 and TRBJ2-7; D ambiguous. Trimming removed 0 bases from V and 6 bases from J, with 13 bases in between. The germline V gene encodes CDR1 SGHRS and CDR2 YFSETQ. There are 14 residues in the CDR3. The CDR3 DNA reads TGCGCCAGCAGCTTGGGTGAGGCCTGGGGCGAGCAGTACTTC. Protein product: CASSLGEAWGEQYF. Full variable domain (remainder filled in from reference TRBV5-1 and TRBJ2-7): KAGVTQTPRYLIKTRGQQVTLSCSPISGHRSVSWYQQTPGQGLQFLFEYFSETQRNKGNFPGRFSGRQFSNSRSEMNVSTLELGDSALYLCASSLGEAWGEQYFGPGTRLTVT.

This clonotype appeared many times. The DNA of the CDR3 is TGTGCCATCACCAGGACAGACACAGATACGCAGTATTTT. Protein product: CAITRTDTDTQYF. The chain has TRBV10-3 and TRBJ2-3; tentatively, D is TRBD1 (6 bases). With 7 bases removed from V and 2 bases from J, the gap between germline ends came to 10 bases. Germline V gives CDR1 ENHRY, CDR2 SYGVKD. This CDR3 is built from 13 residues.